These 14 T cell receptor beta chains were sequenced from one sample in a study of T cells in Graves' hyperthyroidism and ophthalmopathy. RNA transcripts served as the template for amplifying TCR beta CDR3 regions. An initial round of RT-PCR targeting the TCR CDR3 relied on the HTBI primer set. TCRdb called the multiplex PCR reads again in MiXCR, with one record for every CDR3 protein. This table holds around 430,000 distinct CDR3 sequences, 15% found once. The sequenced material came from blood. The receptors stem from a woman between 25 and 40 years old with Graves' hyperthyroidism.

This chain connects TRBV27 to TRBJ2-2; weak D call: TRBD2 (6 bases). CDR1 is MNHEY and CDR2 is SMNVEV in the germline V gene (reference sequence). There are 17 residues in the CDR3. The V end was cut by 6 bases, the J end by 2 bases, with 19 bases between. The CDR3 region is CASRQLYGGVNTGELFF. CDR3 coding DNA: TGTGCCAGCAGACAACTGTACGGGGGAGTAAACACCGGGGAGCTGTTTTTT.

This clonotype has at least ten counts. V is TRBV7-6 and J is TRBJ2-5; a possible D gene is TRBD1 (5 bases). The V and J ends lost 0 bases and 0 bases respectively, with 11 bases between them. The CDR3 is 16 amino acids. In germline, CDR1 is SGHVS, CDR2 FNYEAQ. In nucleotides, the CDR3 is TGTGCCAGCAGCTTAGCTTCACAGGCGTACCAAGAGACCCAGTACTTC. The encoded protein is CASSLASQAYQETQYF.

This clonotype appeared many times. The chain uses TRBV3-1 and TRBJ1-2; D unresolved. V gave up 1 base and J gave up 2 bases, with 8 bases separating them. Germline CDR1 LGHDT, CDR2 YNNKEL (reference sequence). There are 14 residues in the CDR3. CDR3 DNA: TGTGCCAGCAGCCAAGGTATAGGGAACTATGGCTACACCTTC. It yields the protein CASSQGIGNYGYTF.

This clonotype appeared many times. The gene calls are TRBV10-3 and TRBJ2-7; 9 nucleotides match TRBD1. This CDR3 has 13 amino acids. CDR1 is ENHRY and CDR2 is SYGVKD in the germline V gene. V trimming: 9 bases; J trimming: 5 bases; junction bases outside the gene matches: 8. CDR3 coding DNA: TGTGCCATATCCGGGACAGGGTTAGACGAGCAGTACTTC. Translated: CAISGTGLDEQYF.

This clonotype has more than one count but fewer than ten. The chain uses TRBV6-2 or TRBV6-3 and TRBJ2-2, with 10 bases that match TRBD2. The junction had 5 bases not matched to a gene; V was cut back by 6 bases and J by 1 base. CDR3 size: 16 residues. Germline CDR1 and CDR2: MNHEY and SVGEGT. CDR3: CASRRRTSGNTGELFF. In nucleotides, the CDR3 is TGTGCCAGCAGAAGACGGACTAGCGGGAACACCGGGGAGCTGTTTTTT.

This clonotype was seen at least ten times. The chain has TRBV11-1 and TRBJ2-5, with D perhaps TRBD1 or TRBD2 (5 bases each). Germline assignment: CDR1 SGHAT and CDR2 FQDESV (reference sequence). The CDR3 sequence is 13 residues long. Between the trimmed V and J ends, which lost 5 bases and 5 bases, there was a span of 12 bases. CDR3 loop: CASSPPGQETQYF. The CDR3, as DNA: TGTGCCAGCAGCCCCCCGGGGCAGGAGACCCAGTACTTC.

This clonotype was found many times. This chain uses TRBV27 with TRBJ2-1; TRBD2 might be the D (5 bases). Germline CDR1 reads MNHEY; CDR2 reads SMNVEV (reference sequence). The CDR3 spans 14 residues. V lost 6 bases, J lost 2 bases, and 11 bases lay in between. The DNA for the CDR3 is TGTGCCAGCAGCTTGGCGGGCACCTACAATGAGCAGTTCTTC. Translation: CASSLAGTYNEQFF.

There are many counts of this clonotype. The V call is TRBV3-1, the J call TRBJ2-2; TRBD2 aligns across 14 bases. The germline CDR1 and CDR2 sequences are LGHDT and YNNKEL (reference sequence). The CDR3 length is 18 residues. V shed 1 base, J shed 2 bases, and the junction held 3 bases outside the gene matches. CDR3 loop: CASSQAGTSGSNTGELFF. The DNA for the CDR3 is TGTGCCAGCAGCCAAGCCGGGACTAGCGGGAGCAACACCGGGGAGCTGTTTTTT.

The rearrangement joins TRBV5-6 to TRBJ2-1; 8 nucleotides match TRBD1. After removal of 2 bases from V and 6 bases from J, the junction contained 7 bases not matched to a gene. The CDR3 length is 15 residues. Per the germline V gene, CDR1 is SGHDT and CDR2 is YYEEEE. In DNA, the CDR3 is TGTGCCAGCAGCTTCGGGACAGGTACGGGCAATGAGCAGTTCTTC. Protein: CASSFGTGTGNEQFF.

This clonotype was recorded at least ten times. The CDR3 DNA is TGTGCCAGCAGTCCTCTTAGGGAAGGCACAGATACGCAGTATTTT. It encodes CASSPLREGTDTQYF. The chain recombines TRBV12-3 or TRBV12-4 with TRBJ2-3; D call uncertain. V lost 5 bases, J lost 1 base, and 13 bases lay in between. The CDR3 is made up of 15 amino acids.

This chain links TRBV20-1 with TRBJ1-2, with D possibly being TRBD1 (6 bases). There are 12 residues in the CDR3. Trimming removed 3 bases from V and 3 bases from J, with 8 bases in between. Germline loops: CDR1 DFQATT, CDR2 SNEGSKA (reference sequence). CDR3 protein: CSARKGDYGYTF. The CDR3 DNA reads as TGCAGTGCTAGGAAGGGGGACTATGGCTACACCTTC.

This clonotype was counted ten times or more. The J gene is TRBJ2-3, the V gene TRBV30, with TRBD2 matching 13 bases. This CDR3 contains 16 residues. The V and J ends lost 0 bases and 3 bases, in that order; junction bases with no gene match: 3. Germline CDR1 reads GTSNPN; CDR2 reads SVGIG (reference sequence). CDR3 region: CAWSVLAGGRTDTQYF. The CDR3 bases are TGTGCCTGGAGTGTACTAGCGGGAGGGCGGACAGATACGCAGTATTTT.

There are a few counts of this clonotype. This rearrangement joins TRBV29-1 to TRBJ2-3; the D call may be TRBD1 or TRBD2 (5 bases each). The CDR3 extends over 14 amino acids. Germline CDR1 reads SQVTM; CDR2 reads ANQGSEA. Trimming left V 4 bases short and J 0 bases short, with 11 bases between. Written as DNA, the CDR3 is TGCAGCGTTGGAGGGGATTGGAGCACAGATACGCAGTATTTT. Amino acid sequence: CSVGGDWSTDTQYF.

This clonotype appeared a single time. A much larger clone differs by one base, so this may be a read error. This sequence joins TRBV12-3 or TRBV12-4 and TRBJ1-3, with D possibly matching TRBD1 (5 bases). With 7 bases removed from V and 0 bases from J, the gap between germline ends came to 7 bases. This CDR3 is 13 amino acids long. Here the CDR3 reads CASKRGSGNTIYF. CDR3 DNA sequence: TGTGCCAGCAAAAGGGGCTCTGGAAACACCATATATTTT.